Shown below are 26 T cell receptor beta chains from a single sample sequenced in a study of shared clonotypes between healthy human individuals (dated by TCRdb to the early 2020s). Receptor amplification or capture employed the immunoSEQ multiplex PCR assay. In its TCRdb copy, this immuneACCESS table keeps in-frame sequences only and misses some clones. Where compared with another copy, unresolved V genes explain less than half of these, and the others have no known cause. A total of about 2.4 million clones appear in this sample, more than 80% of them only once. The ten biggest clones cover around 0.15% of the sample. Input material: naive CD4+ T cells sorted from blood. In the paper's terms, the cell subset or site label means: CD45RA+ positively selected. These receptor sequences come from a man between 18 and 29 years old in good health.

As concerns this clone: Other DNA sequences of this sample code for an identical CDR3. The chain employs TRBV5-1 and TRBJ2-3; no firm D call. This CDR3 spans 14 amino acids. In germline, CDR1 is SGHRS, CDR2 YFSETQ. V dropped 0 bases and J dropped 2 bases, with 7 bases sitting between them. The CDR3 DNA is TGCGCCAGCAGCTTGGAGGGCCTCACAGATACGCAGTATTTT. Its translation is CASSLEGLTDTQYF.

The V gene is TRBV19, the J gene TRBJ1-1; D unresolved. Germline assignment: CDR1 LNHDA and CDR2 SQIVND (reference sequence). Trimming took off 2 bases at V and 5 bases at J, with 12 bases between the two ends. The CDR3 sequence is 14 residues long. The CDR3 region is CASSIIEGGTEAFF. The CDR3 coding sequence is TGTGCCAGTAGTATAATAGAGGGAGGAACTGAAGCTTTCTTT.

The chain uses TRBV11-2 and TRBJ2-3; D gene ambiguous. Germline V CDR1 and CDR2: SGHAT, FQNNGV. Trimming pared 4 bases from V and 2 bases from J, leaving 10 bases between. This CDR3 has 14 residues. The CDR3 bases are TGTGCCAGCAGCTCCGTGACCAACACAGATACGCAGTATTTT. Its protein product is CASSSVTNTDTQYF.

This clone was picked up a small number of times. The V and J genes are TRBV28 and TRBJ1-5; D is possibly TRBD1 (6 bases). This CDR3 has 15 amino acids. Germline V gene data show CDR1 as MDHEN and CDR2 as SYDVKM. The V end was cut by 5 bases, the J end by 3 bases, with 14 bases between. CDR3 sequence: CASSKQGPYNQPQHF. CDR3 DNA sequence: TGTGCCAGCAGTAAACAGGGTCCCTACAATCAGCCCCAGCATTTT.

The chain recombines TRBV15 with TRBJ2-3, with a weak D call TRBD2 (5 bases). V was cut by 0 bases and J by 3 bases, with 13 bases left in between. In germline, CDR1 is LNHNV, CDR2 YYDKDF (reference sequence). The CDR3 has 16 residues. CDR3 region: CATSRDPRGLTDTQYF. CDR3 coding DNA: TGTGCCACCAGCAGAGACCCCCGAGGGTTGACAGATACGCAGTATTTT.

This clone was counted a single time. The chain recombines TRBV10-1 with TRBJ2-3; D remains unclear. Per germline, CDR1 WNHNN and CDR2 SYGVQD (reference sequence). V dropped 2 bases and J dropped 3 bases, with 9 bases sitting between them. There are 14 residues in the CDR3. CDR3 residues: CASSEGSWTDTQYF. The CDR3, as DNA: TGCGCCAGCAGTGAGGGTAGCTGGACAGATACGCAGTATTTT.

The chain combines TRBV6-6 with TRBJ1-4; the D gene is possibly TRBD1 (5 bases). Trimming left V 4 bases short and J 7 bases short, with 16 bases between. Germline V gene lookup returns CDR1 MNHNY and CDR2 SVGAGI (reference sequence). This CDR3 spans 15 amino acids. CDR3 bases: TGTGCCAGCAGTTCGTCGGGGGTGCAAAGTGAAAAACTGTTTTTT. Its protein is CASSSSGVQSEKLFF.

The chain couples TRBV7-6 to TRBJ1-3, with D uncertain. Trimming pared 3 bases from V and 0 bases from J, leaving 6 bases between. This CDR3 is 14 amino acids long. The germline gives CDR1 SGHVS, CDR2 FNYEAQ. CDR3 protein: CASSLVDSGNTIYF. In DNA form, the CDR3 reads TGTGCCAGCAGCTTGGTGGACTCTGGAAACACCATATATTTT.

The genes are TRBV7-2 and TRBJ1-1; TRBD1 aligns across 10 bases. This CDR3 region has 15 residues. Germline-derived CDR1 and CDR2 are SGHTA and FQGNSA. V dropped 5 bases and J dropped 2; count of bases not matched to a gene: 5. The CDR3 reads CASSLGQGVNTEAFF. CDR3 DNA sequence: TGTGCCAGCAGCCTCGGACAGGGGGTCAACACTGAAGCTTTCTTT.

The genes are TRBV10-3 and TRBJ2-5; the D gene is possibly TRBD2 (6 bases). Germline CDR1 and CDR2: ENHRY and SYGVKD. The CDR3 length is 15 residues. V lost 4 bases and J 5 bases, leaving 17 bases between the germline ends. The DNA for the CDR3 is TGTGCCATCAGTGTAGAGGTCCCGGGACTGGAGACCCAGTACTTC. It yields the protein CAISVEVPGLETQYF.

The chain has TRBV5-4 and TRBJ2-3, with 8 nucleotides matching TRBD2. This CDR3 spans 15 amino acids. The V segment lost 4 bases and the J segment 4 bases; nucleotides outside the gene matches: 8. Germline CDR1 is SGHNT and CDR2 is YYREEE (reference sequence). For the CDR3, the DNA is TGTGCCAGCAGCCTCGGGAGGGGTAGTTCAGATACGCAGTATTTT. Protein: CASSLGRGSSDTQYF.

In regard to this clone: The identical CDR3 is also encoded by other nucleotide sequences in the sample. The J gene is TRBJ2-1, the V gene TRBV30; TRBD2 matches at 11 bases. J lost 2 bases, V lost 7 bases, and 1 base had no gene match. This CDR3 spans 13 amino acids. Germline lookup yields CDR1 GTSNPN and CDR2 SVGIG (reference sequence). The CDR3 DNA reads as TGTGCCTCTAGCGGGGGGCCCTACAATGAGCAGTTCTTC. Protein sequence: CASSGGPYNEQFF.

The chain joins TRBV5-1 to TRBJ2-7; TRBD2 agrees at 9 bases. CDR3 length: 17 amino acids. Germline values: CDR1 SGHRS, CDR2 YFSETQ. Losses at the gene ends were 0 bases for V and 0 bases for J; bases not matched to a gene: 7. The CDR3 spells CASSLDLAGHSSYEQYF. Here the CDR3 DNA reads TGCGCCAGCAGCTTGGACCTAGCGGGGCACAGCTCCTACGAGCAGTACTTC.

The chain is built from TRBV11-2 and TRBJ2-1; 7 nucleotides agree with TRBD1. Trimming cost V 9 bases and J 7 bases; bases outside gene matches: 9. The germline V gene has CDR1 SGHAT and CDR2 FQNNGV. CDR3 length equals 13 residues. The CDR3 sequence is CASHEGAGNEQFF. CDR3 nucleotides: TGTGCCAGTCATGAGGGGGCAGGTAATGAGCAGTTCTTC.

V is TRBV7-2 and J is TRBJ1-1; no definite D call. Trimming cost V 2 bases and J 1 base, with 8 bases left between them. This CDR3 is 14 amino acids long. Germline CDR1 and CDR2: SGHTA and FQGNSA. CDR3 sequence reads: CASSLMQQNTEAFF. DNA of the CDR3: TGTGCCAGCAGCTTAATGCAGCAGAACACTGAAGCTTTCTTT.

The rearrangement joins TRBV7-2 to TRBJ2-2; no definite D call. Trimming removed 3 bases at V and 5 bases at J, with 10 bases between. CDR3 length equals 14 residues. Per the germline V gene, CDR1 is SGHTA and CDR2 is FQGNSA. CDR3 nucleotide sequence: TGTGCCAGCAGCTTCGACTTGGGAACCGGGGAGCTGTTTTTT. The encoded protein is CASSFDLGTGELFF. The variable domain in full, with the rest retrieved from reference TRBV7-2 and TRBJ2-2, is GAGVSQSPSNKVTEKGKDVELRCDPISGHTALYWYRQSLGQGLEFLIYFQGNSAPDKSGLPSDRFSAERTGGSVSTLTIQRTQQEDSAVYLCASSFDLGTGELFFGEGSRLTVL.

The V call is TRBV2, the J call TRBJ2-7; 11 bases line up with TRBD2. Germline V gene data show CDR1 as SNHLY and CDR2 as FYNNEI. With 7 bases clipped from V and 0 bases from J, the junction kept 5 bases outside the gene matches. The CDR3 sequence is 15 residues long. The CDR3 bases are TGTGCCAGCACCTTTAGCGGGAGGGGCTCCTACGAGCAGTACTTC. It specifies CASTFSGRGSYEQYF.

This clone was recorded only once. The gene calls are TRBV28 and TRBJ2-4; TRBD2 agrees at 11 bases. Trimming removed 5 bases from V and 2 bases from J; junction bases left unmatched: 2. Germline V lookup: CDR1 MDHEN, CDR2 SYDVKM. There are 15 residues in the CDR3. The CDR3 loop reads CASSPSGGTKNIQYF. CDR3 bases: TGTGCCAGCAGTCCTAGCGGGGGGACCAAAAACATTCAGTACTTC.

This clone was seen once. The gene calls are TRBV6-6 and TRBJ2-3; 11 bases fit TRBD2. The V gene's germline CDR1 is MNHNY and CDR2 SVGAGI (reference sequence). CDR3 size: 16 residues. After removal of 5 bases from V and 5 bases from J, the junction contained 9 bases not matched to a gene. The CDR3 region is CASSITYSGRGDTQYF. DNA of the CDR3: TGTGCCAGCAGTATCACATATAGCGGGAGGGGAGATACGCAGTATTTT.

This chain links TRBV29-1 with TRBJ2-3; D possibly corresponds to TRBD1 (5 bases). The CDR3 loop spans 13 amino acids. Germline V gives CDR1 SQVTM, CDR2 ANQGSEA. The V end was cut by 6 bases, the J end by 2 bases, with 12 bases between. The DNA for the CDR3 is TGCAGCGTCCCTGGGGCCTCCACAGATACGCAGTATTTT. Translated, it gives CSVPGASTDTQYF.

V and J are TRBV19 and TRBJ2-7; 9 nucleotides align to TRBD1. V was pared by 9 bases and J by 4 bases, with 10 bases of the junction left unmatched. This CDR3 has 14 residues. Germline values: CDR1 LNHDA, CDR2 SQIVND (reference sequence). The CDR3 here is CARSRDRESYEQYF. The CDR3 bases are TGTGCCAGAAGCCGGGACAGGGAAAGTTACGAGCAGTACTTC.

The rearrangement uses TRBV6-1 and TRBJ2-1, with TRBD2 matching over 7 bases. V was pared by 8 bases and J by 3 bases, with 7 bases of the junction left unmatched. CDR3 length equals 14 residues. From germline, CDR1 is MNHNS and CDR2 SASEGT. The CDR3 DNA reads TGTGCCAGCGGCGGCGGGAGCCGCTACAATGAGCAGTTCTTC. Translating it yields CASGGGSRYNEQFF.

This clone has a handful of counts. V is TRBV29-1 and J is TRBJ2-2, with D possibly TRBD2 on 6 matching bases. Trimming pared 1 base from V and 0 bases from J, leaving 6 bases between. The CDR3 is 14 amino acids. Per germline, CDR1 SQVTM and CDR2 ANQGSEA. CDR3 DNA: TGCAGCGTTGAAGGGGGGGCGAACACCGGGGAGCTGTTTTTT. This sequence encodes CSVEGGANTGELFF.

The chain recombines TRBV5-1 with TRBJ2-7; perhaps TRBD1 as D (7 bases). The CDR3 has 15 residues. Trimming removed 3 bases at V and 3 bases at J, with 16 bases between. Germline V CDR1 and CDR2: SGHRS, YFSETQ. CDR3 residues: CASSSSGGTFYEQYF. The CDR3 nucleotides are TGCGCCAGCAGCTCGTCAGGGGGGACATTCTACGAGCAGTACTTC.

This clone has a single count. The V gene is TRBV9, the J gene TRBJ2-2; D may be TRBD2 (6 bases). This CDR3 is 15 amino acids long. CDR1 SGDLS and CDR2 YYNGEE come from the germline V gene. V gave up 3 bases and J gave up 2 bases, with 11 bases separating them. DNA of the CDR3: TGTGCCAGCAGCGCCCGACTAGATAACACCGGGGAGCTGTTTTTT. This codes for CASSARLDNTGELFF.

CDR3 in DNA: TGTGCCAGTAGTACCCAGAACTCTGGGGCCAACGTCCTGACTTTC. Translation gives CASSTQNSGANVLTF. The gene calls are TRBV19 and TRBJ2-6; no reliable D call. The CDR3 contains 15 residues. Germline assignment: CDR1 LNHDA and CDR2 SQIVND (reference sequence). V shed 4 bases and J shed 0 bases, with 7 bases lying between them.